The entry below gives a single T cell receptor (beta chain) sequence along with its context. This entry comes from a study of T cell changes during pregnancy in multiple sclerosis. The CDR3 runs to 13 residues. The V and J ends lost 4 bases and 0 bases respectively, with 6 bases between them. Germline V gene lookup returns CDR1 MNHEY and CDR2 SVGAGI. Here immunoSEQ multiplex PCR was the method, and the copy in TCRdb shows in-frame clones only, minus some. The table records more than 35,000 clones, 88% of them present only once. J is TRBJ1-1 and V is TRBV6-5; perhaps TRBD1 as D (5 bases). Sample: CD8+ T cells from peripheral blood mononuclear cells, taken after pregnancy. This receptor was identified in a female donor in good health, enrolled as a control in a pregnancy study. The CDR3 is CASSWGVNTEAFF. DNA for the CDR3: TGTGCCAGCAGTTGGGGGGTGAACACTGAAGCTTTCTTT.